The sequence of this T cell receptor (beta chain) was determined in a study of beta chain features in type 1 diabetes. The study reverse transcribed the entire isolated RNA, so it sequenced expressed TCRB transcripts. The table came from immunoSEQ multiplex PCR; TCRdb's copy has only in-frame clones and leaves some out. This table holds over 120,000 clones, 10% to 15% found once. This clone occurred a few times. What it binds is not known. V shed 5 bases and J 1 base; nucleotides not matched to a gene: 7. Germline V gene data show CDR1 as SGHTA and CDR2 as FQGNSA. CDR3 length: 15 amino acids. Points from the study as a whole: VDJ junctions in type 1 diabetes patients carried more deletions and fewer insertions. Type 1 diabetes patients showed a moderate but significant shortening of TCRB CDR3s in all four CD4+ subsets.

It was via CD45RO/CCR7/CD25/CD127/CD95/CD27 that CD4+ naive, central memory, regulatory and stem cell-like memory cells were sorted. The source of this sequence is a man between 18 and 29 years old with type 1 diabetes. J is TRBJ1-2 and V is TRBV7-2; the match to TRBD1 covers 7 bases. The sample consisted of central memory CD4+ T cells from blood. The CDR3 DNA is TGTGCCAGCAGCCCTACCCGGGACAGTAACTATGGCTACACCTTC. Translation gives CASSPTRDSNYGYTF.